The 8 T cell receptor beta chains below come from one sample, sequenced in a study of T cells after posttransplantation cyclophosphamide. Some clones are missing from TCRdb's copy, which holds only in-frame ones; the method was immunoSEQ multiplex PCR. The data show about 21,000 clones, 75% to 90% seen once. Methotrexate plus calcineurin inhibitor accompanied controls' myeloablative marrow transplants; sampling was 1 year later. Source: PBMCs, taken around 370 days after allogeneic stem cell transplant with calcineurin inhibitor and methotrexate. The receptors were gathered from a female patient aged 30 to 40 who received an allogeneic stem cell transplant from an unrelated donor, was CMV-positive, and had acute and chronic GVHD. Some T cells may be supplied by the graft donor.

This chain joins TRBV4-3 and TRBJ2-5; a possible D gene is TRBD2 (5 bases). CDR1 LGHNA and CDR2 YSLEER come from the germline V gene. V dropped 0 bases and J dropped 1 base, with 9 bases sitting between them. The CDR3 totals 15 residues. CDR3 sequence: CASSQDRRVQETQYF. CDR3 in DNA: TGCGCCAGCAGCCAAGATAGGCGGGTCCAAGAGACCCAGTACTTC.

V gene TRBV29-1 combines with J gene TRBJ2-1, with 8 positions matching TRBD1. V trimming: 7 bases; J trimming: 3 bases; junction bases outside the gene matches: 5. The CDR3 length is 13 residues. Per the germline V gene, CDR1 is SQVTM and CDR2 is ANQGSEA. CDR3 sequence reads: CSDETGDYNEQFF. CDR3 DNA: TGCAGCGATGAGACAGGGGACTACAATGAGCAGTTCTTC.

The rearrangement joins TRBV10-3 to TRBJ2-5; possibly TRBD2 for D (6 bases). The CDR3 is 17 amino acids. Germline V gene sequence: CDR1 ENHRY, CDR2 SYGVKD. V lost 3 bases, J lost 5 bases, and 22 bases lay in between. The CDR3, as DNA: TGTGCCATCAGTGAAGGAGGGGACCCCGGGGGAACGGAGACCCAGTACTTC. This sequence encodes CAISEGGDPGGTETQYF.

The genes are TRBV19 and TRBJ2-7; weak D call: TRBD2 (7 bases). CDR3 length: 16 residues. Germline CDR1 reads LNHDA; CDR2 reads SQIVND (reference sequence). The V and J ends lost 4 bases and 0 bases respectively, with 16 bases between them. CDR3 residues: CASSRGGGTLSYEQYF. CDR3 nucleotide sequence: TGTGCCAGTAGTAGGGGGGGCGGAACACTCTCCTACGAGCAGTACTTC.

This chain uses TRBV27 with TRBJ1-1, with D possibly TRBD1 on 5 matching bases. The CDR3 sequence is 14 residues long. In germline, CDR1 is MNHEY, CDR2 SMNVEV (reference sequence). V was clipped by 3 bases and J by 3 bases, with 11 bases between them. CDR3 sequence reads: CASSFGASDTEAFF. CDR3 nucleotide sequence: TGTGCCAGCAGTTTTGGGGCGTCGGACACTGAAGCTTTCTTT.

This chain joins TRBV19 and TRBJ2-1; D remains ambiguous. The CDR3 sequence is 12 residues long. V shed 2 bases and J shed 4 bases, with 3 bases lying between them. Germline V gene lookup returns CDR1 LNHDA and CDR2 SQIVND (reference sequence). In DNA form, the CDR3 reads TGTGCCAGTAGTATACCATACAATGAGCAGTTCTTC. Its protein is CASSIPYNEQFF.

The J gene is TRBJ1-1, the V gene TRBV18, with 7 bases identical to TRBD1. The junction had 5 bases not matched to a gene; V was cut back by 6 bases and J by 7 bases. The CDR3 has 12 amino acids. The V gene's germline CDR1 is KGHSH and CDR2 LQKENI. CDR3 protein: CASSPGQVEAFF. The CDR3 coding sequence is TGTGCCAGCTCTCCTGGACAGGTTGAAGCTTTCTTT.

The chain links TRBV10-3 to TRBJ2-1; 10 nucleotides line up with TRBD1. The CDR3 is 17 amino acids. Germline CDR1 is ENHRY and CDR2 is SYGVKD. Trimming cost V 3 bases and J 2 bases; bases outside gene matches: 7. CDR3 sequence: CAISDFRQGATYNEQFF. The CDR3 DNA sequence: TGTGCCATCAGTGATTTCCGACAGGGGGCGACCTACAATGAGCAGTTCTTC.